This TCR beta chain was profiled in a study of blood T cell repertoires in COVID-19. Study details: Sites in the United States, Italy and Spain provided acute and convalescent COVID-19 samples.

TCRdb keeps only in-frame clones here, not all; method: immunoSEQ multiplex PCR. The repertoire consists of fewer than 200,000 clones, with about 90% occurring once and the leading ten covering roughly 2.6%. The sample consisted of peripheral blood. The TCR comes from a man between 35 and 55 years old with active or convalescent COVID-19.

CDR3 residues: CASSQEGAGRGETQYF. The CDR3, as DNA: TGCGCCAGCAGCCAAGAGGGAGCGGGGCGGGGGGAGACCCAGTACTTC. The V call is TRBV4-1, the J call TRBJ2-5, with 7 bases lining up with TRBD2. Germline V gene lookup returns CDR1 MGHRA and CDR2 YSYEKL. This CDR3 is 16 amino acids long. J was trimmed by 5 bases and V by 0 bases; bases with no gene match: 9.